This T cell receptor beta chain was profiled in a study of cytomegalovirus exposure and HLA in healthy donors. Study-wide results and limits: There were a few CMV-associated chains whose specificity for CMV antigens was confirmed in vitro. First-cohort TCR clusters were later found to tend to co-occur in the roughly 130 validation repertoires.

Concerning this clone itself: Antigen specificity is unknown.

Produced via immunoSEQ multiplex PCR; TCRdb's table is partial and in-frame only. The data contain 150,000 to 200,000 clones, roughly nine tenths of them seen just once; the ten biggest clones take up about 7.7%. The donors were members of the roughly 120-subject validation cohort (separate from the 666-subject first cohort). V lost 0 bases, J lost 4 bases, and 11 bases lay in between. Germline V gives CDR1 SGHRS, CDR2 YFSETQ. The CDR3 length is 15 residues. The genes are TRBV5-1 and TRBJ2-1, with a possible D match to TRBD2 (5 bases). This clonotype was sampled from a man aged 25-45 years in good health and CMV-seropositive. The source material was PBMCs. The CDR3 DNA reads TGCGCCAGCAGCTTGGAGGCGGGTTCGTACAATGAGCAGTTCTTC. It is translated as CASSLEAGSYNEQFF.